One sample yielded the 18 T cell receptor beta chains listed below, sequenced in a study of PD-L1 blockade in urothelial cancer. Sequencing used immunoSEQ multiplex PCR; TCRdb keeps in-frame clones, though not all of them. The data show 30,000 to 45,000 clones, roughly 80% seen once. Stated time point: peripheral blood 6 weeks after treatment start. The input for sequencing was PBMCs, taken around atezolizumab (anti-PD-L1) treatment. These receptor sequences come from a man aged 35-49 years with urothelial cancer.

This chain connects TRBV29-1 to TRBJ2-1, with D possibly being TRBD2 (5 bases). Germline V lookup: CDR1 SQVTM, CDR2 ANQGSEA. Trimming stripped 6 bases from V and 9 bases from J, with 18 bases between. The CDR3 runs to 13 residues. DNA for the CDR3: TGCAGCGTCCCGGGAAGGGTAGAAAGTGAGCAGTTCTTC. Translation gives CSVPGRVESEQFF.

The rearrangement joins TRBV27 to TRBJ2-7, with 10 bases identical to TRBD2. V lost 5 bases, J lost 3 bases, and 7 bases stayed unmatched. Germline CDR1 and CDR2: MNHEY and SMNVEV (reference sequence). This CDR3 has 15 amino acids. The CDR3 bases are TGTGCCAGCAGTGGTACTAGCGGGATGCACTACGAGCAGTACTTC. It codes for CASSGTSGMHYEQYF.

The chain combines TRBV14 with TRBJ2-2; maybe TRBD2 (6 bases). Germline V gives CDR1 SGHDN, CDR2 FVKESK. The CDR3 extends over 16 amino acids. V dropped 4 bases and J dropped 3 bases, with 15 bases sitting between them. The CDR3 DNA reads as TGTGCCAGCAGCCCGGGACTCCGCCTCTACACCGGGGAGCTGTTTTTT. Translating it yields CASSPGLRLYTGELFF.

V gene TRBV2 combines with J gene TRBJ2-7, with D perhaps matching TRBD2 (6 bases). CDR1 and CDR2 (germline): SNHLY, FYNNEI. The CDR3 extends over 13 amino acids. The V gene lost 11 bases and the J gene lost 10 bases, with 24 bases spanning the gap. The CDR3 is CASCPDGFGGQYF. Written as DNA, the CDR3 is TGTGCCTCATGCCCGGATGGCTTCGGGGGACAGTACTTC.

In nucleotides, the CDR3 is TGTGCCAGCAGAAGAGGACAATTTAATGAAAAACTGTTTTTT. Amino acid sequence: CASRRGQFNEKLFF. The chain couples TRBV28 to TRBJ1-4; perhaps TRBD1 as D (5 bases). Germline CDR1 MDHEN, CDR2 SYDVKM. V was clipped by 6 bases and J by 4 bases, with 12 bases between them. CDR3 length: 14 residues.

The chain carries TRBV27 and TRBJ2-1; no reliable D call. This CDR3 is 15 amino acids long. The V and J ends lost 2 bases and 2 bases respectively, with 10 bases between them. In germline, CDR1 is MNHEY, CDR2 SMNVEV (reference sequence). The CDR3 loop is CASSLLPGTYNEQFF. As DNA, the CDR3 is TGTGCCAGCAGTTTACTGCCAGGCACCTACAATGAGCAGTTCTTC.

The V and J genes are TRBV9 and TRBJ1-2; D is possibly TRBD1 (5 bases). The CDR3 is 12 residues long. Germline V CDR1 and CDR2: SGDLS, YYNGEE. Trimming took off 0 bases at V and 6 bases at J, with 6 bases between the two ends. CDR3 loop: CASSVGRDGYTF. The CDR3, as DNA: TGTGCCAGCAGCGTAGGCAGGGATGGCTACACCTTC.

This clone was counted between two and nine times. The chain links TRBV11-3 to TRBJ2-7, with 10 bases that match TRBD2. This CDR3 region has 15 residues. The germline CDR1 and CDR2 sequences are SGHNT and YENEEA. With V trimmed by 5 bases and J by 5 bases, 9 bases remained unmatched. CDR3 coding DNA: TGTGCCAGCAGCAAGGGACTAGCGCCGGCGGACGAGCAGTACTTC. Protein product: CASSKGLAPADEQYF.

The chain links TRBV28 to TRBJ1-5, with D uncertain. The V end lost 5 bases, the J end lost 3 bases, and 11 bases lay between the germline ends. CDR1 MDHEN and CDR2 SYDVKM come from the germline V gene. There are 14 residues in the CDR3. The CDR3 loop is CASSPSGNNQPQHF. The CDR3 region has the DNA TGTGCCAGCAGTCCCTCAGGTAACAATCAGCCCCAGCATTTT.

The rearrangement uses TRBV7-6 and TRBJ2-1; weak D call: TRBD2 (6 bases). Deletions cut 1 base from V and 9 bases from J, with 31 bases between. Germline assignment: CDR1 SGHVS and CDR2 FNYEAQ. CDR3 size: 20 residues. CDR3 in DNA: TGTGCCAGCAGCTTAGTAGGAACCCAACTTAGGGCAGAGGATAGCGGTGAGCAGTTCTTC. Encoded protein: CASSLVGTQLRAEDSGEQFF.

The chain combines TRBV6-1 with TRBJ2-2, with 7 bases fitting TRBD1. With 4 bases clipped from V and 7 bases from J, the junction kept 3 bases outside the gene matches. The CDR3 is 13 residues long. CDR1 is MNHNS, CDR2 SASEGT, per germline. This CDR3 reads CASSGHRGGELFF. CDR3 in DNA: TGTGCCAGCAGTGGACACAGGGGCGGGGAGCTGTTTTTT.

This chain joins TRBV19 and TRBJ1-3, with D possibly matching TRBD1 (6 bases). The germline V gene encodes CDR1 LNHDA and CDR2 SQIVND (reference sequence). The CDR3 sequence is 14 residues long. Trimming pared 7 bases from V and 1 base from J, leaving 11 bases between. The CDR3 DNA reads TGTGCCAGTACCACCGGGACATCTGGAAACACCATATATTTT. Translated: CASTTGTSGNTIYF. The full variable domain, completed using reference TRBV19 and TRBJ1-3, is DGGITQSPKYLFRKEGQNVTLSCEQNLNHDAMYWYRQDPGQGLRLIYYSQIVNDFQKGDIAEGYSVSREKKESFPLTVTSAQKNPTAFYLCASTTGTSGNTIYFGEGSWLTVV.

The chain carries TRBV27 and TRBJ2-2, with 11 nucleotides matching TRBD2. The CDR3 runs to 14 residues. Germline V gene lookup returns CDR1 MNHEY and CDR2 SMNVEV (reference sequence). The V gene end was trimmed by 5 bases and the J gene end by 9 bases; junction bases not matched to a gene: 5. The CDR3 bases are TGTGCCAGCAGTACTAGCGGGAGTACGTGGGAGCTGTTTTTT. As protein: CASSTSGSTWELFF.

The CDR3: CASSLSAGKGNTEAFF. The CDR3 DNA sequence: TGTGCCAGCAGCTTGTCGGCGGGGAAGGGGAACACTGAAGCTTTCTTT. The chain couples TRBV5-6 to TRBJ1-1; no clear D gene. Germline V gene sequence: CDR1 SGHDT, CDR2 YYEEEE. Trimming took off 1 base at V and 1 base at J, with 14 bases between the two ends. The CDR3 contains 16 residues. Supplemented by reference TRBV5-6 and TRBJ1-1, the full variable domain reads DAGVTQSPTHLIKTRGQQVTLRCSPKSGHDTVSWYQQALGQGPQFIFQYYEEEERQRGNFPDRFSGHQFPNYSSELNVNALLLGDSALYLCASSLSAGKGNTEAFFGQGTRLTVV.

Here the CDR3 reads CASSESGRAHNEQFF. For the CDR3, the DNA is TGTGCCAGCAGTGAGTCCGGGAGGGCCCACAATGAGCAGTTCTTC. V gene TRBV25-1 combines with J gene TRBJ2-1, with 8 bases lining up with TRBD2. J lost 5 bases, V lost 3 bases, and 6 bases had no gene match. The CDR3 sequence is 15 residues long. Germline V gene lookup returns CDR1 MGHDK and CDR2 SYGVNS.

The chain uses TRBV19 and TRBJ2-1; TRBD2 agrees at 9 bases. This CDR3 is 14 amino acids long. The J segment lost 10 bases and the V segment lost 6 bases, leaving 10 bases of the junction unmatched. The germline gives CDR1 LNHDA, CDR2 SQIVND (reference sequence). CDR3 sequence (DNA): TGTGCCAGTAGGAAACTAGCGGGTTCGGGGGAGCAGTTCTTC. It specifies CASRKLAGSGEQFF.

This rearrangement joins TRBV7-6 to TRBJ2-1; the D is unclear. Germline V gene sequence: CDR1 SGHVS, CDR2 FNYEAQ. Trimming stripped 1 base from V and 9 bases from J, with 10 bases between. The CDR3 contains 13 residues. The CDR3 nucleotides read TGTGCCAGCAGCTTAGAGACTGTTAGTGAGCAGTTCTTC. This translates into CASSLETVSEQFF.

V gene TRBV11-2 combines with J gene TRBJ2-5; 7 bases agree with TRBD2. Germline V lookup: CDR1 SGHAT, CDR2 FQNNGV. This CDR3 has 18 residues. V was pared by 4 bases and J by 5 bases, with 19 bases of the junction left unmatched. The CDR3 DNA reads TGTGCCAGCAGCTCCCTAGCCTCGGTTGGCGGGAGTTCGGAGACCCAGTACTTC. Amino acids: CASSSLASVGGSSETQYF.